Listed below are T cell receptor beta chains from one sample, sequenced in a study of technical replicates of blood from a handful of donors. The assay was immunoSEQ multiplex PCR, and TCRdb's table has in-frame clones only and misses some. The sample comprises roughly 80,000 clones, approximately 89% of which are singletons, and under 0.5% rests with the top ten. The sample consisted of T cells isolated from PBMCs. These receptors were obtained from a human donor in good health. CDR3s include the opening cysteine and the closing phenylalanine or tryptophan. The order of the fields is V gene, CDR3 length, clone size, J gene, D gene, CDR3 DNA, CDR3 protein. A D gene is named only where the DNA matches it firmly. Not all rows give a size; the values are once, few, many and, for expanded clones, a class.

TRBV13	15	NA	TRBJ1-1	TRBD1	TGTGCCAGCAGCTCAAGGGAGCAGGGGGCCACTGAAGCTTTCTTT	CASSSREQGATEAFF
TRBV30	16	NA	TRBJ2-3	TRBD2	TGTGCCTGGAGTGGGGGTAGCGGGAGAACCACAGATACGCAGTATTTT	CAWSGGSGRTTDTQYF
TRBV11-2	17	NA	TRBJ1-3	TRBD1	TGTGCCAGCAGCTTCTGGGACAGCTCGTTCTCTGGAAACACCATATATTTT	CASSFWDSSFSGNTIYF
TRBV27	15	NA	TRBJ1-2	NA	TGTGCCAGCAGCTTTGGGGGGGCAAGTAGGGATGGCTACACCTTC	CASSFGGASRDGYTF
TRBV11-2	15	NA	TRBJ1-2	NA	TGTGCCAGCAGCTTAGCTTCGGGTCCTGGCTATGGCTACACCTTC	CASSLASGPGYGYTF
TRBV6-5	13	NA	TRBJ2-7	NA	TGTGCCAGCAGCGCCACTGAATTCTACGAGCAGTACTTC	CASSATEFYEQYF
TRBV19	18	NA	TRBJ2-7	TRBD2	TGTGCCAGTAGTCTGGCGGCTAGCGGGGGACATCGGGCCTACGAGCAGTACTTC	CASSLAASGGHRAYEQYF
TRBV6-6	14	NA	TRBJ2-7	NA	TGTGCCAGCAGTTATTCCGGAGTCGCCTACGAGCAGTACTTC	CASSYSGVAYEQYF
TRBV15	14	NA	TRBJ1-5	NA	TGTGCCACCGGCAGGGAGTTTGCATATCAGCCCCAGCATTTT	CATGREFAYQPQHF
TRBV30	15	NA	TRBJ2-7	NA	TGTGCCTGGAGTGTACGGGGAGTCATCCTTTACGAGCAGTACTTC	CAWSVRGVILYEQYF
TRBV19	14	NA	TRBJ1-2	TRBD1	TGTGCCAGTAACCCTTGGGACAGGCGCCATGGCTACACCTTC	CASNPWDRRHGYTF
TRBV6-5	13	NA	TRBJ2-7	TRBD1	TGTGCCTGCAGGACAGGGCACTCCTACGAGCAGTACTTC	CACRTGHSYEQYF
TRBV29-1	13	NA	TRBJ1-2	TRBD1	TGCAGCGACATCGACAGGGGAGTAATCGGCTACACCTTC	CSDIDRGVIGYTF
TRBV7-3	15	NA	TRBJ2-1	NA	TGTGCCAGCAGCTTATTAGGGAGCTCCTACAATGAGCAGTTCTTC	CASSLLGSSYNEQFF
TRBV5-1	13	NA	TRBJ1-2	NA	TGCGCCAGCAGCTTGGATCCACTCTATGGCTACACCTTC	CASSLDPLYGYTF
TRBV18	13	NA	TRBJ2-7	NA	TGTGCCAGCTCACCGATTCAGGGCTACGAGCAGTACTTC	CASSPIQGYEQYF
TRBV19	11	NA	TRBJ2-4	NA	TGTGCCAGTAGCATCGGGGACATTCAGTACTTC	CASSIGDIQYF
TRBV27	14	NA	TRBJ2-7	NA	TGTGCCAGCAGTTTATCCAGGGGAAAGAACGAGCAGTACTTC	CASSLSRGKNEQYF
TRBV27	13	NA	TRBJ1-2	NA	TGTGCCAGCAGTTTGGCCCTTAACTATGGCTACACCTTC	CASSLALNYGYTF
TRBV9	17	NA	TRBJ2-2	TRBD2	TGTGCCAGCAGCGTTAGCGGGAGACCCCTAGAAACCGGGGAGCTGTTTTTT	CASSVSGRPLETGELFF
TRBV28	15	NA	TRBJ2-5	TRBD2	TGTGCCAGCAGCCCTTTGAGGGAGGGCCAAGAGACCCAGTACTTC	CASSPLREGQETQYF
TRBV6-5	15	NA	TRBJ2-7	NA	TGTGCCAGCAGTTACTCTGACGCAGGGACCTACGAGCAGTACTTC	CASSYSDAGTYEQYF
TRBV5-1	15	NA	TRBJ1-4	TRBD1	TGCGCCAGCAGCTCCACAGGGGGCGGTGATGAAAAACTGTTTTTT	CASSSTGGGDEKLFF
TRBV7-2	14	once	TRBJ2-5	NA	TGTGCCAGCAGCTTAGCGGGAGGAGGGGAGACCCAGTACTTC	CASSLAGGGETQYF
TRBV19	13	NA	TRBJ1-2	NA	TGTGCCAGTAAAAGGGGGTCTTACTATGGCTACACCTTC	CASKRGSYYGYTF
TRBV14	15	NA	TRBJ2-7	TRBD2	TGTGCCAGCAGCCAAGTTGGTAGCGGGGGCTACGAGCAGTACTTC	CASSQVGSGGYEQYF
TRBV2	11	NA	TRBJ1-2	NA	TGTGCCAGCGTGCGGCAGTATGGCTACACCTTC	CASVRQYGYTF
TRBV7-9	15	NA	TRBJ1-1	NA	TGTGCCAGCAGCTTAGATAAGGGGGTTGGACCTGAAGCTTTCTTT	CASSLDKGVGPEAFF
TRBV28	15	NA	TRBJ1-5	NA	TGTGCCAGCAGCCGTCATCACACTAGCAATCAGCCCCAGCATTTT	CASSRHHTSNQPQHF
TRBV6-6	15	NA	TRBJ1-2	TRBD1	TGTGCCAGCAGTTATAGGACAGGGGGCAACTATGGCTACACCTTC	CASSYRTGGNYGYTF
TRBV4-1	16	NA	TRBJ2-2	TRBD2	TGCGCCAGCAGCTCGACTAGCGGAAAAACGGGGGGGGAGCTGTTTTTT	CASSSTSGKTGGELFF
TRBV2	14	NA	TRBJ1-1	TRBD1	TGTGCCAGCCGCCCCGAAGCGAGTTCAGGGGGAGCTTTCTTT	CASRPEASSGGAFF